The entry below describes one TCR beta chain. The CDR3 is made up of 13 amino acids. Germline values: CDR1 GTSNPN, CDR2 SVGIG (reference sequence). The ends were cut back, 5 bases at V and 4 bases at J, with 12 bases in the middle. These data are taken from a study of T cell responses to AZD1222 COVID-19 vaccine. Profiled with immunoSEQ multiplex PCR; TCRdb holds only in-frame clones, not every one. The data hold 100,000 to 150,000 clones, with about 93% observed a single time. Specimen: peripheral blood, collected on day 0 of AZD1222 vaccination. The TCR was taken from an adult in good health. This chain links TRBV30 with TRBJ2-1; no reliable D call. The DNA for the CDR3 is TGTGCCTGGTCGGACGGGTTGTACAATGAGCAGTTCTTC. This encodes CAWSDGLYNEQFF.